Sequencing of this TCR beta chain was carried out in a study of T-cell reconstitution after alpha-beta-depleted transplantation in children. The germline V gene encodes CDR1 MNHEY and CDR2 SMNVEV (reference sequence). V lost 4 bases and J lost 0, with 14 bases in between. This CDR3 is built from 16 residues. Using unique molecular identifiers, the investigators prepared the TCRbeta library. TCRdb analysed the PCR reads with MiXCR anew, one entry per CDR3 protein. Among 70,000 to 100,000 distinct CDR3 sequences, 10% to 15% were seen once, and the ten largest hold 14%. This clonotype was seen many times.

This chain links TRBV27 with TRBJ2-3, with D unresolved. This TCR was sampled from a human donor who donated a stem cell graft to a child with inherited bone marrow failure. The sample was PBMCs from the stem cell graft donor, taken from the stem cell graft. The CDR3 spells CASSSIFTESTDTQYF. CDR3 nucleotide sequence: TGTGCCAGCAGTTCAATTTTCACAGAGAGCACAGATACGCAGTATTTT.